Here is one T cell receptor beta chain with its context. UMIs and a universal primer site were added when TCR cDNA was made by 5'RACE template switching. Via MiXCR, TCRdb re-called the 5' RACE reads, giving one row per CDR3 protein. This table holds 400,000 or so distinct CDR3 sequences, approximately 10% found once. This specimen comes from a study of T cells after yellow fever vaccination. V was cut by 6 bases and J by 0 bases, with 9 bases left in between. Germline V CDR1 and CDR2: KGHSH, LQKENI. The length of the CDR3 is 14 residues. The origin of this receptor is a man between 18 and 29 years old who received the YFV17D yellow fever vaccine. The sequenced sample was PBMCs, obtained on the day of the first yellow fever vaccination. The chain is built from TRBV18 and TRBJ2-4; D not certain. CDR3 loop: CASSEQEAKNIQYF. The CDR3, as DNA: TGTGCCAGCTCCGAACAAGAAGCCAAAAACATTCAGTACTTC.